What follows are 18 T cell receptor beta chains derived from one specimen sequenced in a study of cytomegalovirus exposure and HLA in healthy donors. 60 Vbeta and 13 Jbeta primers were used in PCR. Profiling relied on immunoSEQ multiplex PCR, and the TCRdb table lists in-frame clones only, not all of them. The sample has some 110,000 clones; about 81% are singletons. The sequencing sample was made of PBMCs. The receptor set was obtained from a man younger than 40 in good health and CMV-seronegative.

This clone was seen once. The V and J genes are TRBV5-8 and TRBJ2-3, with 9 nucleotides matching TRBD1. This CDR3 region has 15 residues. The junction had 7 bases not matched to a gene; V was cut back by 3 bases and J by 5 bases. Per the germline V gene, CDR1 is SGHTS and CDR2 is YDEGEE. The CDR3 nucleotides read TGTGCCAGCAGCTCAGGACAGGGGTCAATAGATACGCAGTATTTT. This encodes CASSSGQGSIDTQYF.

This rearrangement joins TRBV5-5 to TRBJ1-1; TRBD1 is a possible D gene (5 bases). This CDR3 has 13 residues. The germline CDR1 and CDR2 sequences are SGHKS and YYEKEE (reference sequence). Trimming pared 6 bases from V and 7 bases from J, leaving 16 bases between. CDR3 in DNA: TGTGCCAGCACCAATGCGGGGGGGATTGAAGCTTTCTTT. As protein: CASTNAGGIEAFF.

CDR3 protein: CASSIQVQETQYF. CDR3 bases: TGTGCCAGTAGTATTCAGGTCCAAGAGACCCAGTACTTC. The gene calls are TRBV19 and TRBJ2-5; no clear D. V was cut by 3 bases and J by 1 base, with 6 bases left in between. Germline CDR1 reads LNHDA; CDR2 reads SQIVND (reference sequence). The CDR3 extends over 13 amino acids.

The chain joins TRBV5-1 to TRBJ2-5, with D possibly matching TRBD1 (6 bases). The CDR3 is 13 residues long. CDR1 is SGHRS and CDR2 is YFSETQ in the germline V gene. Trimming removed 4 bases from V and 5 bases from J, with 12 bases in between. The CDR3 reads CASSLQDSETQYF. CDR3 bases: TGCGCCAGCAGCCTACAGGACAGTGAGACCCAGTACTTC.

This rearrangement joins TRBV5-1 to TRBJ2-5; 12 bases line up with TRBD1. The CDR3 sequence is 16 residues long. Trimming cost V 0 bases and J 2 bases; bases outside gene matches: 2. CDR1 and CDR2 (germline): SGHRS, YFSETQ. The CDR3, as DNA: TGCGCCAGCAGCTTGGGGGGACAGGGGGCACAAGAGACCCAGTACTTC. It specifies CASSLGGQGAQETQYF. The whole variable domain, filled in from reference TRBV5-1 and TRBJ2-5, reads KAGVTQTPRYLIKTRGQQVTLSCSPISGHRSVSWYQQTPGQGLQFLFEYFSETQRNKGNFPGRFSGRQFSNSRSEMNVSTLELGDSALYLCASSLGGQGAQETQYFGPGTRLLVL.

V gene TRBV6-1 combines with J gene TRBJ1-6; 7 bases are shared with TRBD1. The CDR3 contains 13 residues. Germline V gives CDR1 MNHNS, CDR2 SASEGT. V lost 2 bases, J lost 8 bases, and 0 bases stayed unmatched. The CDR3 DNA is TGTGCCAGCAGTGAAAGGGGGCATTCACCCCTCCACTTT. It encodes CASSERGHSPLHF.

V usage is TRBV4-3 and J usage is TRBJ2-5; TRBD2 aligns across 10 bases. There are 15 residues in the CDR3. CDR1 is LGHNA and CDR2 is YSLEER in the germline V gene. The trim removed 3 bases at V and 2 bases at J, leaving 3 bases unmatched. The CDR3 nucleotides are TGCGCCAGCAGCCAGGAGCGGGGGGGACAAGAGACCCAGTACTTC. Amino acid sequence: CASSQERGGQETQYF.

The gene calls are TRBV7-9 and TRBJ1-5; the D gene is possibly TRBD1 (5 bases). Between the trimmed V and J ends, which lost 5 bases and 4 bases, there was a span of 15 bases. Germline CDR1 is SEHNR and CDR2 is FQNEAQ (reference sequence). CDR3 size: 15 residues. The CDR3 nucleotides are TGTGCCAGCAGCCCTGCGGGACGGGATAATCAGCCCCAGCATTTT. This codes for CASSPAGRDNQPQHF.

This clone was picked up a small number of times. The chain carries TRBV2 and TRBJ1-1; D may be TRBD1 (6 bases). Germline loops: CDR1 SNHLY, CDR2 FYNNEI. The germline V and J ends were trimmed by 2 bases and 1 base, with 8 bases remaining between them. The CDR3 runs 14 residues. The CDR3 spells CASSEQGRNTEAFF. In nucleotides, the CDR3 is TGTGCCAGCAGTGAACAGGGGAGGAACACTGAAGCTTTCTTT. The variable domain in full, with the rest retrieved from reference TRBV2 and TRBJ1-1, is EPEVTQTPSHQVTQMGQEVILRCVPISNHLYFYWYRQILGQKVEFLVSFYNNEISEKSEIFDDQFSVERPDGSNFTLKIRSTKLEDSAMYFCASSEQGRNTEAFFGQGTRLTVV.

V gene TRBV7-9 combines with J gene TRBJ1-1, with unresolved D. V lost 2 bases to trimming and J lost 1 base, with 5 bases between them. The germline CDR1 and CDR2 sequences are SEHNR and FQNEAQ (reference sequence). The CDR3 contains 13 residues. CDR3 amino acids: CASSLTGNTEAFF. The CDR3 bases are TGTGCCAGCAGCTTAACCGGGAACACTGAAGCTTTCTTT.

This clone came up a few times. This sequence joins TRBV19 and TRBJ1-1; maybe TRBD1 (5 bases). The V and J ends lost 6 bases and 2 bases respectively, with 10 bases between them. CDR1 and CDR2 from the germline V gene are LNHDA and SQIVND (reference sequence). CDR3 size: 13 residues. The CDR3 spells CASSRQINTEAFF. DNA for the CDR3: TGTGCCAGTAGCCGACAGATAAACACTGAAGCTTTCTTT. The full variable domain, with the rest looked up from reference TRBV19 and TRBJ1-1, is DGGITQSPKYLFRKEGQNVTLSCEQNLNHDAMYWYRQDPGQGLRLIYYSQIVNDFQKGDIAEGYSVSREKKESFPLTVTSAQKNPTAFYLCASSRQINTEAFFGQGTRLTVV.

The gene calls are TRBV14 and TRBJ2-7, with TRBD2 matching over 7 bases. The CDR3 loop spans 14 amino acids. Germline V gene sequence: CDR1 SGHDN, CDR2 FVKESK. V gave up 4 bases and J gave up 0 bases; unmatched junction bases: 3. The CDR3 nucleotides are TGTGCCAGCAGCCCAGGACTAGGCTCCTACGAGCAGTACTTC. This sequence encodes CASSPGLGSYEQYF. The variable domain in full, with the rest retrieved from reference TRBV14 and TRBJ2-7, is EAGVTQFPSHSVIEKGQTVTLRCDPISGHDNLYWYRRVMGKEIKFLLHFVKESKQDESGMPNNRFLAERTGGTYSTLKVQPAELEDSGVYFCASSPGLGSYEQYFGPGTRLTVT.

This clone was seen a handful of times. The CDR3 region has the DNA TGCGCCAGCAGCCAAGATTGGGGACAGGGATACGAGCAGTACTTC. Residues: CASSQDWGQGYEQYF. V and J are TRBV4-3 and TRBJ2-7, with 9 bases that match TRBD1. V was pared by 0 bases and J by 4 bases, with 4 bases of the junction left unmatched. The CDR3 runs to 15 residues. Per the germline V gene, CDR1 is LGHNA and CDR2 is YSLEER.

The V gene is TRBV5-6, the J gene TRBJ1-2, with 7 bases fitting TRBD1. This CDR3 has 12 residues. Trimming cost V 3 bases and J 11 bases; bases outside gene matches: 7. Germline loops: CDR1 SGHDT, CDR2 YYEEEE. CDR3 loop: CASSSQPTGYTF. CDR3 sequence (DNA): TGTGCCAGCAGCTCCCAGCCGACAGGGTACACCTTC.

The J gene is TRBJ1-1, the V gene TRBV4-3; D call uncertain. Looked up from germline, CDR1 is LGHNA and CDR2 is YSLEER. V was clipped by 1 base and J by 1 base, with 10 bases between them. The CDR3 covers 15 residues. Here the CDR3 reads CASSQGVQKNTEAFF. CDR3 DNA: TGCGCCAGCAGCCAAGGTGTCCAGAAGAACACTGAAGCTTTCTTT.

V is TRBV6-5 and J is TRBJ2-3, with 7 bases aligning to TRBD2. CDR3 length: 14 amino acids. V shed 6 bases and J 0 bases; nucleotides not matched to a gene: 3. Germline V gene sequence: CDR1 MNHEY, CDR2 SVGAGI. CDR3 in DNA: TGTGCCAGCAGCCGAGCGGGGAGCACAGATACGCAGTATTTT. This sequence encodes CASSRAGSTDTQYF.

The chain has TRBV7-9 and TRBJ2-1, with 9 bases that match TRBD2. J gave up 5 bases and V 3 bases, and 8 bases lay outside the gene matches. CDR1 and CDR2 from the germline V gene are SEHNR and FQNEAQ (reference sequence). This CDR3 is 16 amino acids long. CDR3 in amino acids: CASSFPSSGIDNEQFF. The DNA for the CDR3 is TGTGCCAGCAGCTTCCCGTCTAGCGGGATCGACAATGAGCAGTTCTTC.

J is TRBJ2-6 and V is TRBV7-2; 7 bases agree with TRBD2. The CDR3 sequence is 18 residues long. Germline CDR1 and CDR2: SGHTA and FQGNSA. The V and J ends lost 4 bases and 13 bases, in that order; junction bases with no gene match: 22. CDR3 in amino acids: CASSSFIAPLQTGRVLTF. In nucleotides, the CDR3 is TGTGCCAGCAGCTCATTTATAGCCCCCCTTCAGACCGGGAGGGTCCTGACTTTC.